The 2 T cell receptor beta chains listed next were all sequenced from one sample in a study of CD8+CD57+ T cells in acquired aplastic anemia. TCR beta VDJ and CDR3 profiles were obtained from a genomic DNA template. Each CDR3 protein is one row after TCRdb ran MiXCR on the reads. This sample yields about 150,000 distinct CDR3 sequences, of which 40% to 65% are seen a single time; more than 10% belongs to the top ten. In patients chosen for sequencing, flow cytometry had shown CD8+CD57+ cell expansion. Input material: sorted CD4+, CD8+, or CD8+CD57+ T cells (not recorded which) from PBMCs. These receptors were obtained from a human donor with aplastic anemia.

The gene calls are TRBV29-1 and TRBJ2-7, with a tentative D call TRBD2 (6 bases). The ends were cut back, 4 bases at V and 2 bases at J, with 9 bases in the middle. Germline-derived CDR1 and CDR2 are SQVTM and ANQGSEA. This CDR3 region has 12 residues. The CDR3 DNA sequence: TGCAGCGTTGGCACGGGGGCCTACGAGCAGTACTTC. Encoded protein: CSVGTGAYEQYF.

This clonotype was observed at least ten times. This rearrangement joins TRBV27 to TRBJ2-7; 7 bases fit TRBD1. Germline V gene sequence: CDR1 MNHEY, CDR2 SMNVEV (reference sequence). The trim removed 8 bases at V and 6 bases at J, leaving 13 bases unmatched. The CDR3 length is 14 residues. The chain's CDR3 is CASDESGGAGEQYF. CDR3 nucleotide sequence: TGTGCCAGCGACGAATCAGGGGGTGCGGGCGAGCAGTACTTC.